The text below deals with one T cell receptor (beta chain). There is no known antigen for this receptor. No clone much larger than this one lies a single base away; base qualities are absent. From a lookup of the germline V gene, CDR1 and CDR2 are SQVTM and ANQGSEA. Trimming removed 0 bases from V and 9 bases from J; the gene matches leave 14 bases unexplained. Inclusive of the bounding cysteine and phenylalanine, the CDR3 is 16 residues long. CDR3 DNA only is kept here, 48 bases in frame from base 1. The sequencer was an Illumina HiSeq 1500. TCRdb reran the public reads through fastp at Q25 and MiXCR, keeping productive beta chains. Each CDR3 protein gets just one entry, which takes the most common genes and DNA from the rows behind it. The table for this sample lists some 480,000 distinct CDR3 sequences; about 33% of them were counted only once. The ten top clones hold 15% to 20% of the sample. This sample is drawn from a study of T cell repertoires in cytomegalovirus infection (dated by TCRdb to about 2019). General notes on the study: Alongside well-studied HLA-B-restricted epitopes, the peptide stimulations were aimed at recently identified HLA-C-restricted CMV epitopes, whose presentation resists viral immunomodulation. Donor HLA type was relevant to the analysis, because carriage of CMV infection together with the matching HLA type was indicated by public TCR beta signatures.

The treatment or condition label, as the study defines it: in vitro stimulation with specific CMV peptide epitopes to enrich CMV-specific T cells. General conclusions and limits of the study: In the ex vivo response, HLA-C-restricted CMV-specific TCR beta clonotypes were dominant, and in two of eight donors the single most frequent clonotype came from this HLA-C-restricted group. In both this cohort and an independent cohort of over 350 donors, the cumulative frequency of public TCR beta family members distinguished carriers of CMV infection plus the relevant HLA type.

The rearranged chain carries TRBV29-1 and TRBJ2-5, with 9 middle bases fitting TRBD1. This receptor was identified in a human donor in good health (CMV status not recorded). Some clones in this sample may be carry-over from other donors' samples. The sample consisted of cultured PBMCs, taken from culture after CMV antigen stimulation. The CDR3 reads as follows: CSVEDRGDRGSLAQYF. DNA sequence: TGCAGCGTTGAAGATCGGGGTGACAGGGGGAGTTTAGCCCAGTACTTC.